Shown below are 32 T cell receptor beta chains from a single sample sequenced in a study of T-cell memory formation after mild COVID-19. TCRdb ran MiXCR on the 5' RACE reads and lists one entry per CDR3 protein. The data contain some 450,000 distinct CDR3 sequences, over 15% of them seen just once; the ten biggest clones take up around 9.2%. Sequences were obtained from PBMCs or a T cell subset sorted from them (not recorded which). These receptor sequences come from an adult woman who had mild COVID-19 (a few samples of this study predate the infection). Cell type and time point are not known.

This chain connects TRBV9 to TRBJ1-1, with 9 positions matching TRBD1. Germline values: CDR1 SGDLS, CDR2 YYNGEE. This CDR3 has 15 residues. With 3 bases clipped from V and 4 bases from J, the junction kept 7 bases outside the gene matches. CDR3 nucleotide sequence: TGTGCCAGCAGCGGTAACAGGGGGCTAGGCACTGAAGCTTTCTTT. It codes for CASSGNRGLGTEAFF.

This clonotype was seen only a few times. The chain recombines TRBV7-9 with TRBJ2-7, with TRBD2 identical over 9 bases. With V trimmed by 5 bases and J by 0 bases, 5 bases remained unmatched. The germline gives CDR1 SEHNR, CDR2 FQNEAQ (reference sequence). CDR3 length: 15 amino acids. CDR3 amino acids: CASSRQGLASYEQYF. The CDR3 DNA reads as TGTGCCAGCAGCCGCCAGGGACTAGCCTCCTACGAGCAGTACTTC.

V and J are TRBV30 and TRBJ2-1, with D uncertain. This CDR3 is built from 13 residues. The germline CDR1 and CDR2 sequences are GTSNPN and SVGIG (reference sequence). V lost 4 bases and J 3 bases, leaving 10 bases between the germline ends. Here the CDR3 reads CAWNSGVYNEQFF. For the CDR3, the DNA is TGTGCCTGGAATAGTGGTGTCTACAATGAGCAGTTCTTC.

The chain joins TRBV9 to TRBJ2-3, with 9 bases that match TRBD1. The CDR3 is 15 amino acids. Germline V CDR1 and CDR2: SGDLS, YYNGEE. V lost 0 bases, J lost 5 bases, and 4 bases stayed unmatched. The CDR3 is CASSVGDREIDTQYF. The DNA of the CDR3 is TGTGCCAGCAGCGTAGGGGACAGGGAGATAGATACGCAGTATTTT. The complete variable domain, with remaining parts taken from reference TRBV9 and TRBJ2-3, reads DSGVTQTPKHLITATGQRVTLRCSPRSGDLSVYWYQQSLDQGLQFLIQYYNGEERAKGNILERFSAQQFPDLHSELNLSSLELGDSALYFCASSVGDREIDTQYFGPGTRLTVL.

This clonotype was seen at least ten times. The V call is TRBV3-1, the J call TRBJ2-7; the D gene is possibly TRBD1 (6 bases). Per the germline V gene, CDR1 is LGHDT and CDR2 is YNNKEL (reference sequence). Trimming stripped 8 bases from V and 5 bases from J, with 13 bases between. CDR3 size: 12 residues. The CDR3 nucleotides read TGTGCCAGCGGTGGGACACCACACGAGCAGTACTTC. Residues: CASGGTPHEQYF.

This clonotype was found once. The chain links TRBV4-1 to TRBJ2-7, with 7 bases lining up with TRBD1. V lost 2 bases to trimming and J lost 4 bases; unmatched junction nucleotides: 14. Per the germline V gene, CDR1 is MGHRA and CDR2 is YSYEKL. This CDR3 has 17 residues. The CDR3 loop is CASSQLSFRDSRYEQYF. The CDR3 DNA is TGCGCCAGCAGCCAACTAAGCTTCCGGGACAGTAGATACGAGCAGTACTTC.

The rearrangement joins TRBV5-5 to TRBJ2-5, with D hard to call. The CDR3 has 14 amino acids. Germline V gene lookup returns CDR1 SGHKS and CDR2 YYEKEE (reference sequence). The V end was cut by 4 bases, the J end by 1 base, with 11 bases between. The CDR3 loop is CASSPGNFQETQYF. CDR3 nucleotide sequence: TGTGCCAGCAGCCCCGGTAACTTCCAAGAGACCCAGTACTTC.

As DNA, the CDR3 is TGTGCCAGCAGTTTCGGGTATTCCCTCATAAAAGAGACCCAGTACTTC. It translates to CASSFGYSLIKETQYF. The gene calls are TRBV28 and TRBJ2-5; D is undetermined. Germline V lookup: CDR1 MDHEN, CDR2 SYDVKM. CDR3 size: 16 residues. Trimming took off 3 bases at V and 3 bases at J, with 17 bases between the two ends.

The rearrangement uses TRBV15 and TRBJ2-5, with a tentative D call TRBD2 (5 bases). V was shortened by 5 bases and J by 4 bases, with 20 bases between the two germline ends. The V gene's germline CDR1 is LNHNV and CDR2 YYDKDF (reference sequence). The CDR3 covers 16 residues. The CDR3 here is CATSVILGGPRETQYF. The CDR3 DNA is TGTGCCACCAGCGTAATTCTAGGAGGCCCACGAGAGACCCAGTACTTC.

V gene TRBV18 combines with J gene TRBJ1-5; D unclear. The CDR3 runs to 13 residues. V was cut by 4 bases and J by 6 bases, with 10 bases left in between. The germline CDR1 and CDR2 sequences are KGHSH and LQKENI. This chain's CDR3 is CASSLNSGQPQHF. For the CDR3, the DNA is TGTGCCAGCTCACTCAATTCGGGTCAGCCCCAGCATTTT.

The chain couples TRBV5-1 to TRBJ2-7; tentative D call: TRBD1 (5 bases). CDR3 length equals 16 residues. CDR1 and CDR2 (germline): SGHRS, YFSETQ. V was cut by 4 bases and J by 0 bases, with 17 bases left in between. CDR3 nucleotides: TGCGCCAGCAGCCATATCGACAGACCGAGCTCCTACGAGCAGTACTTC. Protein sequence: CASSHIDRPSSYEQYF.

This sequence joins TRBV29-1 and TRBJ1-4, with 8 bases lining up with TRBD1. Losses at the gene ends were 7 bases for V and 5 bases for J; bases not matched to a gene: 12. The CDR3 sequence is 15 residues long. From germline, CDR1 is SQVTM and CDR2 ANQGSEA. CDR3 nucleotide sequence: TGCAGCGCTGGTAACCGGGACAGGATAAATGAAAAACTGTTTTTT. Protein sequence: CSAGNRDRINEKLFF.

This clonotype was picked up a small number of times. The chain uses TRBV10-2 and TRBJ2-1; D gene unclear. Deletions cut 3 bases from V and 9 bases from J, with 9 bases between. Germline V gene lookup returns CDR1 WSHSY and CDR2 SAAADI. This CDR3 is built from 12 residues. CDR3 amino acids: CASSDPETEQFF. The CDR3 DNA is TGCGCCAGCAGTGATCCGGAGACTGAGCAGTTCTTC.

The rearrangement links TRBV14 to TRBJ2-3, with 9 nucleotides matching TRBD1. J gave up 3 bases and V 2 bases, and 3 bases lay outside the gene matches. The CDR3 sequence is 15 residues long. Germline CDR1 SGHDN, CDR2 FVKESK. The CDR3 DNA sequence: TGTGCCAGCAGCCAACTGGGACAGGGTACAGATACGCAGTATTTT. It codes for CASSQLGQGTDTQYF.

The chain uses TRBV18 and TRBJ2-5; D uncertain. The V gene lost 2 bases and the J gene lost 5 bases, with 6 bases spanning the gap. The CDR3 totals 12 residues. Looked up from germline, CDR1 is KGHSH and CDR2 is LQKENI. CDR3 nucleotide sequence: TGTGCCAGCTCACCAGTAATTGAGACCCAGTACTTC. Its protein product is CASSPVIETQYF.

The table lists this clonotype with a few counts. J is TRBJ1-1 and V is TRBV18, with TRBD1 matching over 8 bases. CDR1 and CDR2 (germline): KGHSH, LQKENI. V lost 0 bases and J lost 6; bases outside the gene matches: 6. The CDR3 extends over 15 amino acids. The CDR3 DNA reads TGTGCCAGCTCACCACCGGCAGGGGGCAAGGCTGAAGCTTTCTTT. It codes for CASSPPAGGKAEAFF. Full variable domain (remainder filled in from reference TRBV18 and TRBJ1-1): NAGVMQNPRHLVRRRGQEARLRCSPMKGHSHVYWYRQLPEEGLKFMVYLQKENIIDESGMPKERFSAEFPKEGPSILRIQQVVRGDSAAYFCASSPPAGGKAEAFFGQGTRLTVV.

The rearrangement links TRBV29-1 to TRBJ2-7; 12 bases match TRBD2. The CDR3 loop spans 14 amino acids. The junction had 3 bases not matched to a gene; V was cut back by 1 base and J by 5 bases. Germline CDR1 reads SQVTM; CDR2 reads ANQGSEA. The CDR3 DNA is TGCAGCGTTGAAGGACTAGCGGGAGTAAACGAGCAGTACTTC. It translates to CSVEGLAGVNEQYF.

V and J are TRBV10-3 and TRBJ1-5; D is ambiguous. The V end was cut by 8 bases, the J end by 9 bases, with 17 bases between. The CDR3 is 13 residues long. CDR1 is ENHRY, CDR2 SYGVKD, per germline. The CDR3: CAISADLGRPQHF. CDR3 in DNA: TGTGCCATCTCTGCGGACTTAGGTCGGCCCCAGCATTTT.

This clonotype occurred a few times. The rearrangement joins TRBV5-1 to TRBJ2-1; 12 bases agree with TRBD1. Germline CDR1 reads SGHRS; CDR2 reads YFSETQ. CDR3 length: 15 amino acids. The junction had 5 bases not matched to a gene; V was cut back by 3 bases and J by 7 bases. CDR3 nucleotide sequence: TGCGCCAGCAGCTCGGGACAGGGGGCGTGGAATGAGCAGTTCTTC. This encodes CASSSGQGAWNEQFF.

The rearrangement joins TRBV29-1 to TRBJ2-3; D gene uncertain. Per germline, CDR1 SQVTM and CDR2 ANQGSEA. Trimming removed 5 bases at V and 4 bases at J, with 7 bases between. The CDR3 spans 11 residues. The CDR3 is CSVPNPDTQYF. The CDR3, as DNA: TGCAGCGTTCCTAACCCAGATACGCAGTATTTT.

This clonotype was found many times. The V call is TRBV7-2, the J call TRBJ2-3, with 13 bases aligning to TRBD2. The CDR3 has 18 residues. Trimming at V came to 8 bases and at J to 0 bases, leaving 11 bases not matched to a gene. Germline CDR1 is SGHTA and CDR2 is FQGNSA. CDR3 residues: CASSKRPTSGGSTDTQYF. The CDR3 DNA reads TGTGCCAGCTCTAAAAGACCGACTAGCGGGGGGAGCACAGATACGCAGTATTTT. The complete variable domain, with remaining parts taken from reference TRBV7-2 and TRBJ2-3, reads GAGVSQSPSNKVTEKGKDVELRCDPISGHTALYWYRQSLGQGLEFLIYFQGNSAPDKSGLPSDRFSAERTGGSVSTLTIQRTQQEDSAVYLCASSKRPTSGGSTDTQYFGPGTRLTVL.

V usage is TRBV3-1 and J usage is TRBJ1-3; TRBD1 aligns across 9 bases. CDR3 size: 15 residues. Germline lookup yields CDR1 LGHDT and CDR2 YNNKEL (reference sequence). V trimming: 0 bases; J trimming: 7 bases; junction bases outside the gene matches: 4. CDR3 DNA sequence: TGTGCCAGCAGCCAAGATGTGACAGGGGGTAACACCATATATTTT. Its translation: CASSQDVTGGNTIYF. Drawing the rest from reference TRBV3-1 and TRBJ1-3, the complete variable domain is DTAVSQTPKYLVTQMGNDKSIKCEQNLGHDTMYWYKQDSKKFLKIMFSYNNKELIINETVPNRFSPKSPDKAHLNLHINSLELGDSAVYFCASSQDVTGGNTIYFGEGSWLTVV.

The CDR3 here is CASSHGLGTGELFF. CDR3 sequence (DNA): TGTGCCAGCAGCCACGGACTAGGAACCGGGGAGCTGTTTTTT. V gene TRBV7-2 combines with J gene TRBJ2-2; TRBD2 matches 7 bases. From germline, CDR1 is SGHTA and CDR2 FQGNSA. Germline trimming cut 5 bases from V and 5 bases from J; bases unmatched to any gene: 5. The CDR3 extends over 14 amino acids.

This clonotype has more than one count but fewer than ten. The J gene is TRBJ1-1, the V gene TRBV10-3; 9 nucleotides line up with TRBD1. The CDR3 consists of 16 residues. V was clipped by 0 bases and J by 9 bases; unmatched bases: 11. Germline CDR1 is ENHRY and CDR2 is SYGVKD. The CDR3 nucleotides are TGTGCCATCAGTGAGTCTCCACTAAGGGACAGGGACAAAGCTTTCTTT. Amino acids: CAISESPLRDRDKAFF.

This clonotype was observed many times. The chain uses TRBV7-9 and TRBJ2-1, with a weak D call TRBD1 (5 bases). Deletions cut 2 bases from V and 6 bases from J, with 8 bases between. There are 13 residues in the CDR3. Germline assignment: CDR1 SEHNR and CDR2 FQNEAQ (reference sequence). The DNA of the CDR3 is TGTGCCAGCAGCTTAAGCAGGGCCAATGAGCAGTTCTTC. Translation: CASSLSRANEQFF.

The gene calls are TRBV12-3 or TRBV12-4 and TRBJ2-5; D tentatively reads TRBD1 or TRBD2 (6 bases each). The length of the CDR3 is 13 residues. The V end lost 7 bases, the J end lost 7 bases, and 16 bases lay between the germline ends. CDR3 coding DNA: TGTGCCAGCACCCGGGGGCAGGGGTCGACCCAGTACTTC. It translates to CASTRGQGSTQYF.

This clonotype was recorded a few times. The CDR3 sequence is CASSYSGSGAYYNTGELFF. The CDR3 DNA reads as TGTGCCAGCAGTTACTCTGGTAGCGGGGCGTACTATAACACCGGGGAGCTGTTTTTT. V is TRBV6-5 and J is TRBJ2-2, with 8 bases that match TRBD2. The CDR3 spans 19 residues. Per germline, CDR1 MNHEY and CDR2 SVGAGI. Trimming removed 0 bases from V and 2 bases from J; junction bases left unmatched: 11.

The sample holds a few counts of this clonotype. This rearrangement joins TRBV6-5 to TRBJ2-3, with a tentative D call TRBD2 (6 bases). The V end was cut by 0 bases, the J end by 3 bases, with 13 bases between. Germline V CDR1 and CDR2: MNHEY, SVGAGI. The CDR3 runs to 16 residues. The CDR3 loop reads CASSYSDEGRTDTQYF. CDR3 coding DNA: TGTGCCAGCAGTTACTCTGACGAGGGGAGGACAGATACGCAGTATTTT.

The chain uses TRBV11-3 and TRBJ2-1; 9 nucleotides line up with TRBD2. With 4 bases clipped from V and 7 bases from J, the junction kept 8 bases outside the gene matches. This CDR3 is built from 15 residues. Germline V lookup: CDR1 SGHNT, CDR2 YENEEA. The chain's CDR3 is CASSSIAGAGNEQFF. The CDR3 DNA is TGTGCCAGCAGCTCTATAGCGGGGGCTGGAAATGAGCAGTTCTTC. Full variable domain (rest looked up from reference TRBV11-3 and TRBJ2-1): EAGVVQSPRYKIIEKKQPVAFWCNPISGHNTLYWYLQNLGQGPELLIRYENEEAVDDSQLPKDRFSAERLKGVDSTLKIQPAELGDSAVYLCASSSIAGAGNEQFFGPGTRLTVL.

The rearrangement uses TRBV7-8 and TRBJ2-3; D gene unclear. Trimming stripped 8 bases from V and 4 bases from J, with 10 bases between. The CDR3 is 12 amino acids. Germline loops: CDR1 SGHVS, CDR2 FQNEAQ. In DNA form, the CDR3 reads TGTGCCAGCCACGGAATATCAGATACGCAGTATTTT. Its protein is CASHGISDTQYF.

This chain connects TRBV3-1 to TRBJ1-1; D might be TRBD1 (5 bases). The V and J ends lost 4 bases and 6 bases respectively, with 15 bases between them. Per the germline V gene, CDR1 is LGHDT and CDR2 is YNNKEL (reference sequence). This CDR3 has 14 residues. CDR3 in DNA: TGTGCCAGCAGCCCCAGTGGGGGGTCGGCTGAAGCTTTCTTT. It translates to CASSPSGGSAEAFF.

This clonotype was counted a few times. The chain combines TRBV5-1 with TRBJ2-1; 9 nucleotides line up with TRBD2. This CDR3 has 14 amino acids. J was trimmed by 7 bases and V by 1 base; bases with no gene match: 3. Germline V gives CDR1 SGHRS, CDR2 YFSETQ. DNA for the CDR3: TGCGCCAGCAGCTTGTTCCTAGCGGGGAATGAGCAGTTCTTC. It codes for CASSLFLAGNEQFF.